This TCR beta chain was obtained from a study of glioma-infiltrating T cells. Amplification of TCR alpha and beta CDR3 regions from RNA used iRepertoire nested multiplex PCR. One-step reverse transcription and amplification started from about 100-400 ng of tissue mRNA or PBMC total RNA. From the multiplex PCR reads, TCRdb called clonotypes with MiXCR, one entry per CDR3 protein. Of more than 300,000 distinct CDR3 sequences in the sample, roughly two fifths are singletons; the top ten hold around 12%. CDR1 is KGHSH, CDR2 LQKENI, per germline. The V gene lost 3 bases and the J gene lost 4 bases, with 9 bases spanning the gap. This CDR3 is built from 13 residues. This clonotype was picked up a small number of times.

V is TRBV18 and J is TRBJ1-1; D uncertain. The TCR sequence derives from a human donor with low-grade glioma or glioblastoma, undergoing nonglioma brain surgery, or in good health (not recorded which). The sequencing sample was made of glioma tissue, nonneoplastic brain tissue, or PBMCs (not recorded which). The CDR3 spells CASSPTSATEAFF. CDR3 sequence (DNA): TGTGCCAGCTCACCGACCTCGGCCACTGAAGCTTTCTTT.